Listed below are T cell receptor beta chains from one sample, sequenced in a study of Ad26.COV2.S vaccination and SARS-CoV-2 variants. Using immunoSEQ multiplex PCR, the repertoire was profiled, and TCRdb retains in-frame clones only, with some absent. Counted here are 350,000 to 500,000 clones, around 90% occurring once; the ten biggest clones make up over 9%. The source was peripheral blood, collected in a trial of Ad26.COV2.S vaccine versus placebo. Receptors originate from a person aged 18-60 years who received the Ad26.COV2.S COVID-19 vaccine or a placebo. CDR3s leave out the opening cysteine and the closing phenylalanine or tryptophan. Each record gives: J gene, clone size, V gene, CDR3 protein. Where a row states a size, it is once, few, many or the class of an expanded clone; other rows omit it.

TRBJ2-3 | NA | TRBV27 | ASSELRLAGVQLADTQY
TRBJ1-1 | NA | TRBV19 | ASSILGRGNTEAF
TRBJ1-1 | NA | TRBV30 | AWVGYTEAF
TRBJ2-2 | NA | TRBV7-8 | ASSLWDSSTGELF
TRBJ2-7 | NA | TRBV5-1 | ASSLYQGATYEQY
TRBJ1-2 | NA | TRBV2 | ASRDDRANGYT
TRBJ2-3 | NA | TRBV28 | ASSPGTANTDTQY
TRBJ2-3 | once | TRBV4-1 | ASSQEGRRTDTQY
TRBJ1-1 | NA | TRBV6-6 | ASRATDRVGAF
TRBJ2-7 | NA | TRBV4-1 | ASSLQGGSFDEQY
TRBJ2-5 | NA | TRBV9 | ASSLLASQETQY
TRBJ2-1 | NA | TRBV6-2/TRBV6-3 | ASSYSTGNEQF
TRBJ2-2 | NA | TRBV27 | ASSLRSGPGTGELF
TRBJ2-3 | NA | TRBV25-1 | ASSWDTQY
TRBJ1-1 | NA | TRBV19 | ASSILRVPAEAF
TRBJ2-7 | once | TRBV10-3 | AISESGADRAPYEQY
TRBJ2-7 | NA | TRBV6-5 | ASSRGTESFEQY